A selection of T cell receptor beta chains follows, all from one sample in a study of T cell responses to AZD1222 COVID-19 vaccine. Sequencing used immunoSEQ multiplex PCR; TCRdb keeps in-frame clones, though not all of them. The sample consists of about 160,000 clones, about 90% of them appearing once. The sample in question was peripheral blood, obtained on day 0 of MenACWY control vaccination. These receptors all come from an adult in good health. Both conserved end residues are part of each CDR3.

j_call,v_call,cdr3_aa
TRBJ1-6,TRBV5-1,CASSYAGVLNSPLHF
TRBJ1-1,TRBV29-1,CSVLDRVNTEAFF
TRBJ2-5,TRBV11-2,CASSLVSGRGQETQYF
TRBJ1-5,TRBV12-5,CASGFSGPHQPQHF
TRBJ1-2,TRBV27,CASSPHGAATLTRYGYTF
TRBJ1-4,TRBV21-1,CASSKKLTGDNEKLFF
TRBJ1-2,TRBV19,CASSIQQGFNYGYTF
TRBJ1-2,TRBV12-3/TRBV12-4,CASSLVSNYGYTF
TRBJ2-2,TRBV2,CASSLSTGNTGELFF
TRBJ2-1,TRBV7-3,CASSLRLGTSGSPNEQFF
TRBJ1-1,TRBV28,CASWDSLISATEAFF
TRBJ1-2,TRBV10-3,CATTGRGTANYGYTF
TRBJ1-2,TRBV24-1,CATSDRDRYGYTF
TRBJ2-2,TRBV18,CASSLLTGALNTGELFF
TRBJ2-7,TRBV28,CASSLLGVMYEQYF
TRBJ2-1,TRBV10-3,CAISESVGNNEQFF
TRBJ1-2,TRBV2,CASSLGTGSGYTF
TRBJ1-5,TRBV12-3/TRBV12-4,CASSLDRVSPQHF
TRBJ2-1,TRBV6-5,CASKGSEQFF
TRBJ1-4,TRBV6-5,CASRNGGSEKLFF
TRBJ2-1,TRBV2,CASSEAPPGLASYNEQFF
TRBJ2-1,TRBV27,CASSFRGLNDEQFF